What follows describes a single T cell receptor beta chain. This entry belongs to a study of blood T cell repertoires in COVID-19. Across the study: From the United States, Italy and Spain came samples of acute and convalescent COVID-19. PBMCs, B-cell-depleted T cells, or T cells were the source of the cDNA or gDNA that made up the material.

As originally analysed: How many nucleated cells were present was estimated from reference gene primer amplification. Sequencing was performed with immunoSEQ multiplex PCR; in TCRdb, only in-frame clones are kept and a portion is missing. V, J and clone size reflect that table, while D and trimming were determined from the DNA. The repertoire includes under 300,000 clones, roughly nine tenths of them detected once, and roughly 12% sits in the top ten. The V gene's germline CDR1 is SGHDN and CDR2 FVKESK. The CDR3 totals 12 residues. Trimming cost V 4 bases and J 5 bases, with 6 bases left between them. Followed longitudinally, the Seattle patients had been enrolled during active infection.

The sequence was collected from a woman under 40 with COVID-19, enrolled during active disease. What was sequenced was peripheral blood. J is TRBJ2-1 and V is TRBV14; D is perhaps TRBD2 (6 bases). DNA for the CDR3: TGTGCCAGCAGCCGACTAGACAATGAGCAGTTCTTC. This translates into CASSRLDNEQFF. The full variable domain, with the rest looked up from reference TRBV14 and TRBJ2-1, is EAGVTQFPSHSVIEKGQTVTLRCDPISGHDNLYWYRRVMGKEIKFLLHFVKESKQDESGMPNNRFLAERTGGTYSTLKVQPAELEDSGVYFCASSRLDNEQFFGPGTRLTVL.